This TCR beta chain was recovered during a study of T cell responses to AZD1222 COVID-19 vaccine. Repertoires were generated with immunoSEQ multiplex PCR, while TCRdb's copy carries only in-frame clones and drops some. The sample gives 120,000 to 150,000 clones, around nine tenths of which show up once; about 3% is in the top ten. The CDR3 is 14 amino acids. Trimming removed 4 bases from V and 6 bases from J, with 15 bases in between. Germline V gene sequence: CDR1 LNHDA, CDR2 SQIVND (reference sequence). As to this clone: Its specificity is unknown.

Findings of the study overall: The span of vaccine-associated CD4 TCRs extended across spike, with dominance at 160-218 and 743-854. Among the donors, most were white British and more were female, and clonal diversity was possibly underestimated. Baseline seropositivity occurred in only a handful of AZD1222 recipients. Sampling that yielded the repertoires occurred only after the peak T cell response.

The origin of this receptor is an adult in good health. Sequencing was performed on peripheral blood, taken on day 0 of MenACWY control vaccination. V usage is TRBV19 and J usage is TRBJ1-2; a weak D match, TRBD1 (5 bases). This CDR3 is CASSNRGREDGYTF. Here the CDR3 DNA reads TGTGCCAGTAGTAATAGGGGCAGGGAAGATGGCTACACCTTC.